This TCR beta chain originates from a study of early T cells in non-severe SARS-CoV-2 infection. Study results and limitations: VDJdb matching favored anti-spike CD8 responses, missing private and CD4 specificities.

Many counts were recorded for this clonotype. Its target is not known. Individual cDNA molecules were tagged with unique molecular identifiers. TCRdb re-derived calls from the 5' RACE reads in MiXCR, one entry per CDR3 protein. This sample has around 50,000 distinct CDR3 sequences, with around 10% found just once. The CDR3 covers 14 residues. The V gene's germline CDR1 is LNHDA and CDR2 SQIVND (reference sequence). V was cut by 10 bases and J by 0 bases, with 13 bases left in between. Specimen: whole blood. The gene calls are TRBV19 and TRBJ2-1; D is possibly TRBD1 or TRBD2 (5 bases each). The receptor's source is an adult who was a healthcare worker with PCR-confirmed SARS-CoV-2 infection or an uninfected control (not recorded which). CDR3 coding DNA: TGTGCCACCCACTGGGGGAGCTCCTACAATGAGCAGTTCTTC. Translating it yields CATHWGSSYNEQFF.